Listed here is a single TCR beta chain. Per the study methods: The authors estimated nucleated cell counts from reference gene primer amplification. Repertoires were generated with immunoSEQ multiplex PCR, while TCRdb's copy carries only in-frame clones and drops some. V, J and clone size derive from that table, while D and trimming were established from the DNA sequence. The sample consists of some 360,000 clones, approximately 89% of them appearing once. The record originates from a study of blood T cell repertoires in COVID-19. About the study: The origin of the acute and convalescent COVID-19 samples was the United States, Italy and Spain.

CDR3 length: 14 residues. V lost 0 bases to trimming and J lost 8 bases, with 11 bases between them. The germline V gene has CDR1 SGHRS and CDR2 YFSETQ. Sequenced material: peripheral blood. This clonotype originated in a woman aged 55-70 years with COVID-19, enrolled during active disease. V and J are TRBV5-1 and TRBJ1-4; possible D gene TRBD1, 5 bases. CDR3 loop: CASSLAGVREKLFF. The CDR3 bases are TGCGCCAGCAGCTTGGCGGGGGTTAGGGAAAAACTGTTTTTT. The full variable domain, in which reference TRBV5-1 and TRBJ1-4 provide the parts outside the CDR3, is KAGVTQTPRYLIKTRGQQVTLSCSPISGHRSVSWYQQTPGQGLQFLFEYFSETQRNKGNFPGRFSGRQFSNSRSEMNVSTLELGDSALYLCASSLAGVREKLFFGSGTQLSVL.